One sample yielded the 12 T cell receptor beta chains listed below, sequenced in a study of blood T cell repertoires in COVID-19. Measured with immunoSEQ multiplex PCR; TCRdb has only the in-frame clones, and not every one. This table has 100,000 to 120,000 clones, nearly 90% appearing once. The source material was peripheral blood. The receptors originated from a human donor in a cohort sampled during active COVID-19.

The count of this clone is one. The chain employs TRBV10-2 and TRBJ1-6, with D possibly TRBD1 on 5 matching bases. V gave up 4 bases and J gave up 1 base, with 11 bases separating them. Germline V CDR1 and CDR2: WSHSY, SAAADI. The CDR3 has 16 amino acids. CDR3 amino acids: CASSVGAGSYNSPLHF. CDR3 coding DNA: TGCGCCAGCAGTGTAGGGGCTGGGTCCTATAATTCACCCCTCCACTTT.

CDR3 bases: TGTGCCAGCAGTCTAAAAGGGGCCAGCTCTGGGGCCAACGTCCTGACTTTC. Translation: CASSLKGASSGANVLTF. J is TRBJ2-6 and V is TRBV27; D possibly corresponds to TRBD1 (5 bases). Germline V lookup: CDR1 MNHEY, CDR2 SMNVEV (reference sequence). The CDR3 contains 17 residues. Trimming cost V 5 bases and J 0 bases, with 14 bases left between them.

This CDR3 reads CASSLRDTAYEQYF. The DNA of the CDR3 is TGTGCCAGCAGCTTACGGGACACCGCCTACGAGCAGTACTTC. The chain is built from TRBV11-2 and TRBJ2-7; D perhaps matches TRBD1 (6 bases). From germline, CDR1 is SGHAT and CDR2 FQNNGV. Trimming took 2 bases from V and 2 from J, leaving 10 bases between them. The CDR3 totals 14 residues. Drawing the rest from reference TRBV11-2 and TRBJ2-7, the complete variable domain is EAGVAQSPRYKIIEKRQSVAFWCNPISGHATLYWYQQILGQGPKLLIQFQNNGVVDDSQLPKDRFSAERLKGVDSTLKIQPAKLEDSAVYLCASSLRDTAYEQYFGPGTRLTVT.

About this clone: An end of the junction differs from the germline gene, which may be a read error. The CDR3 here is CASSGATADSLVYF. For the CDR3, the DNA is TGTGCCAGCAGTGGCGCGACCGCAGACAGTTTGGTCTACTTT. The rearrangement uses TRBV2 and TRBJ1-6; D is possibly TRBD1 (5 bases). This CDR3 is built from 14 residues. Germline V gene lookup returns CDR1 SNHLY and CDR2 FYNNEI.

This chain joins TRBV24-1 and TRBJ1-2; 7 nucleotides match TRBD1. The CDR3 runs 14 residues. Unmatched junction bases numbered 10, after V lost 10 bases and J lost 3 bases. Germline CDR1 and CDR2: KGHDR and SFDVKD. CDR3 residues: CATPGQKIDYGYTF. In nucleotides, the CDR3 is TGTGCCACTCCGGGACAGAAAATTGACTATGGCTACACCTTC.

The gene calls are TRBV3-1 (or the pseudogene TRBV3-2) and TRBJ2-3, with 8 bases that match TRBD1. The V segment lost 4 bases and the J segment 3 bases; nucleotides outside the gene matches: 12. The V gene's germline CDR1 is LGHDT and CDR2 YNNKEL (reference sequence). The CDR3 has 17 residues. The CDR3 here is CASSLRGRGSGTDTQYF. CDR3 bases: TGTGCCAGCAGCCTCAGGGGGCGCGGGTCTGGAACAGATACGCAGTATTTT.

V gene TRBV5-1 combines with J gene TRBJ2-5; 13 bases match TRBD2. V lost 0 bases and J lost 4; bases outside the gene matches: 3. The CDR3 loop spans 16 amino acids. CDR1 and CDR2 from the germline V gene are SGHRS and YFSETQ. The CDR3 protein is CASSLGLAGGPETQYF. Here the CDR3 DNA reads TGCGCCAGCAGCTTGGGACTAGCGGGAGGCCCAGAGACCCAGTACTTC.

The rearrangement links TRBV4-2 to TRBJ2-1, with D hard to call. The CDR3 extends over 16 amino acids. Germline CDR1 is LGHNA and CDR2 is YNFKEQ. The V and J ends lost 0 bases and 3 bases respectively, with 12 bases between them. The CDR3 DNA reads as TGTGCCAGCAGCCAAGACCACCTAACTCACTACAATGAGCAGTTCTTC. This sequence encodes CASSQDHLTHYNEQFF.

CDR3 coding DNA: TGTGCCACCACCGTACCTTTGGGGAGGACAGGGTCGGGCGAGCAGTACTTC. Protein sequence: CATTVPLGRTGSGEQYF. V gene TRBV28 combines with J gene TRBJ2-7; TRBD1 matches 8 bases. This CDR3 region has 17 residues. Germline CDR1 reads MDHEN; CDR2 reads SYDVKM. V gave up 10 bases and J gave up 6 bases; unmatched junction bases: 23.

The chain is built from TRBV5-1 and TRBJ2-5; D is possibly TRBD2 (5 bases). This CDR3 region has 16 residues. With 4 bases removed from V and 0 bases from J, the gap between germline ends came to 16 bases. Germline CDR1 and CDR2: SGHRS and YFSETQ. The CDR3 nucleotides are TGCGCCAGCAGCATCCCGAGGAGCGGCTACCAAGAGACCCAGTACTTC. The encoded protein is CASSIPRSGYQETQYF.

V is TRBV29-1 and J is TRBJ2-7; TRBD2 is a possible D gene (6 bases). V shed 0 bases and J shed 2 bases, with 20 bases lying between them. There are 17 residues in the CDR3. CDR1 is SQVTM, CDR2 ANQGSEA, per germline. DNA for the CDR3: TGCAGCGTTGAAGAGAGGCGTAGGGGACTTCCAACCTACGAGCAGTACTTC. Translation gives CSVEERRRGLPTYEQYF.

The chain recombines TRBV18 with TRBJ2-5, with a possible D match to TRBD1 (5 bases). This CDR3 spans 15 amino acids. CDR1 and CDR2 from the germline V gene are KGHSH and LQKENI. Trimming stripped 0 bases from V and 2 bases from J, with 10 bases between. The CDR3 DNA reads TGTGCCAGCTCACCACCGGCAGCAGGGCAAGAGACCCAGTACTTC. Protein sequence: CASSPPAAGQETQYF.